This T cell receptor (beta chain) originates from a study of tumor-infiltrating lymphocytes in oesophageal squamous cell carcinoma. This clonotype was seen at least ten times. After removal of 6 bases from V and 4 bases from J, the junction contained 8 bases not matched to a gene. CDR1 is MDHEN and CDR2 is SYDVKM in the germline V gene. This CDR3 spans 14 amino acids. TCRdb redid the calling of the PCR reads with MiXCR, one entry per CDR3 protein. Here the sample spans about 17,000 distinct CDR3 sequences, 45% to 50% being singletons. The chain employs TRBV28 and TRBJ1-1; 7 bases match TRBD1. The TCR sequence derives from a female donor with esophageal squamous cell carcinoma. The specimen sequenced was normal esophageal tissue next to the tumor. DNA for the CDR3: TGTGCCAGCAGGGGGGACAGCTTATTCACTGAAGCTTTCTTT. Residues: CASRGDSLFTEAFF. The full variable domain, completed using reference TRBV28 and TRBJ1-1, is DVKVTQSSRYLVKRTGEKVFLECVQDMDHENMFWYRQDPGLGLRLIYFSYDVKMKEKGDIPEGYSVSREKKERFSLILESASTNQTSMYLCASRGDSLFTEAFFGQGTRLTVV.